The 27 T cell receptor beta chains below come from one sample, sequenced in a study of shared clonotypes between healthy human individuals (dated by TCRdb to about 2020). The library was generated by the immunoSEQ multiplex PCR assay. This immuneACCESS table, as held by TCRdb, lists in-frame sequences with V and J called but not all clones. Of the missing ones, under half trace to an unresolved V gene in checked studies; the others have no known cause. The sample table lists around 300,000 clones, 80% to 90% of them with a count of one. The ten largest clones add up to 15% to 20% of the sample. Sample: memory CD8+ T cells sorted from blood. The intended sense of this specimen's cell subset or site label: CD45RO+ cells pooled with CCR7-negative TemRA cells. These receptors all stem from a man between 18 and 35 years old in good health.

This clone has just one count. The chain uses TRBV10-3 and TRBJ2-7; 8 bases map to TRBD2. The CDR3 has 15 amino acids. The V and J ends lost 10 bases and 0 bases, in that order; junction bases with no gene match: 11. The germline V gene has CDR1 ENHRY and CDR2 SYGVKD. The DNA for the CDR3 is TGTGCCACATCTAAGGGACTAGGAGTCTCCTACGAGCAGTACTTC. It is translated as CATSKGLGVSYEQYF.

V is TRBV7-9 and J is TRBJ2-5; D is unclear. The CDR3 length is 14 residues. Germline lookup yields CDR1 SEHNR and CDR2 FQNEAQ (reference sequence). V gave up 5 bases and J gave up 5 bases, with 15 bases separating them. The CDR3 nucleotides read TGTGCCAGCAGCCCCCCGACAAAAGTGGAGACCCAGTACTTC. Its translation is CASSPPTKVETQYF.

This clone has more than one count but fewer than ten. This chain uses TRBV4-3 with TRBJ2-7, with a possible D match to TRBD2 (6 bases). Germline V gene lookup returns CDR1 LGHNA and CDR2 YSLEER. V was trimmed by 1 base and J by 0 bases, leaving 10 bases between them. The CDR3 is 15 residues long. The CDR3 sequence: CASSQVFGSSYEQYF. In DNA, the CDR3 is TGCGCCAGCAGCCAAGTTTTCGGGAGCTCCTACGAGCAGTACTTC.

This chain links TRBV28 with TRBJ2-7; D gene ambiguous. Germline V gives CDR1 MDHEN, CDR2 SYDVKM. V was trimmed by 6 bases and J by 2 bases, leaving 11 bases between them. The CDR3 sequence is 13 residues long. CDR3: CASRIGPPYEQYF. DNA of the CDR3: TGTGCCAGCAGGATCGGGCCCCCCTACGAGCAGTACTTC.

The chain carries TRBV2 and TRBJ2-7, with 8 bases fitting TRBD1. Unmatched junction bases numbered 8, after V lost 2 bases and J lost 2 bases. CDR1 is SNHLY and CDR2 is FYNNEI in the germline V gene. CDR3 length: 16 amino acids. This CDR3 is CASSELPDRGPYEQYF. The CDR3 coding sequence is TGTGCCAGCAGTGAACTCCCAGACAGGGGACCCTACGAGCAGTACTTC.

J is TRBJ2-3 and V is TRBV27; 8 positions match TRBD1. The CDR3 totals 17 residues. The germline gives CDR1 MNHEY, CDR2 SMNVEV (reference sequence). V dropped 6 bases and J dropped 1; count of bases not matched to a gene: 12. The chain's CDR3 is CASSLVAPGGGTDTQYF. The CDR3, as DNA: TGTGCCAGCAGCCTCGTGGCCCCAGGGGGCGGCACAGATACGCAGTATTTT.

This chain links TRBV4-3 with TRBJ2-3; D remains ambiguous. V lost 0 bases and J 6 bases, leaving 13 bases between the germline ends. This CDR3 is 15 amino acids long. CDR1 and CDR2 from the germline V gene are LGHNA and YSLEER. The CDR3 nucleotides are TGCGCCAGCAGCCAAGACGTCCTAGTGGTGGATACGCAGTATTTT. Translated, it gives CASSQDVLVVDTQYF.

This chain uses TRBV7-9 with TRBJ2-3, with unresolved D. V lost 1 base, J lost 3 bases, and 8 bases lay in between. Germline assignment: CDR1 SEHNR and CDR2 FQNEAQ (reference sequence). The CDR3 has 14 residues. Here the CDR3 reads CASSLGFGTDTQYF. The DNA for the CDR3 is TGTGCCAGCAGCTTAGGATTCGGGACAGATACGCAGTATTTT. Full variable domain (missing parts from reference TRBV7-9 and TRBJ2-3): DTGVSQNPRHKITKRGQNVTFRCDPISEHNRLYWYRQTLGQGPEFLTYFQNEAQLEKSRLLSDRFSAERPKGSFSTLEIQRTEQGDSAMYLCASSLGFGTDTQYFGPGTRLTVL.

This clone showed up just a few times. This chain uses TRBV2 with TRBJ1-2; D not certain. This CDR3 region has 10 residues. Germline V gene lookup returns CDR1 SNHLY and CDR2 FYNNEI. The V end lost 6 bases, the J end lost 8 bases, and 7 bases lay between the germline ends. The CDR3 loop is CASRGGGYTF. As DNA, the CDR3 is TGTGCCAGCAGGGGTGGCGGCTACACCTTC.

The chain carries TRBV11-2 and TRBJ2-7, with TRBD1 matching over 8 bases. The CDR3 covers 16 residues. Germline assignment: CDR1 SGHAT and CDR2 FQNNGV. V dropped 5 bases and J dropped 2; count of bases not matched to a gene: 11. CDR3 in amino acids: CASSTLTGGSPYEQYF. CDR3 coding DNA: TGTGCCAGCAGCACCCTAACAGGGGGGAGCCCCTACGAGCAGTACTTC.

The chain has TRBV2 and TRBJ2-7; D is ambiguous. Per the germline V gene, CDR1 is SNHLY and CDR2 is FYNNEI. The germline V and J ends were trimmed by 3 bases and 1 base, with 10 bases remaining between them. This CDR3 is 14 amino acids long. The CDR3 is CASSDPGRSYEQYF. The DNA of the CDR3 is TGTGCCAGCAGTGATCCCGGCAGATCCTACGAGCAGTACTTC.

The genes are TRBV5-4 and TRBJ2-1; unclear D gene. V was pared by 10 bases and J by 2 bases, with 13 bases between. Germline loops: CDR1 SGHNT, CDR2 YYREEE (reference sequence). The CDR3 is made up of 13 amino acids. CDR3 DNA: TGTGCCTGCGCCGTTGCGACCTACAATGAGCAGTTCTTC. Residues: CACAVATYNEQFF.

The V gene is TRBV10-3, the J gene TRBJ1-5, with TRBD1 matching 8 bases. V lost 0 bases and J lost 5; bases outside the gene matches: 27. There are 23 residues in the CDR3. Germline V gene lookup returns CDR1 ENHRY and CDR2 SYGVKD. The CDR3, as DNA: TGTGCCATCAGTGAGTCTTATATCCGGGACAGGCAAAAGCCAGTTTTCGCATATCAGCCCCAGCATTTT. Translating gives CAISESYIRDRQKPVFAYQPQHF.

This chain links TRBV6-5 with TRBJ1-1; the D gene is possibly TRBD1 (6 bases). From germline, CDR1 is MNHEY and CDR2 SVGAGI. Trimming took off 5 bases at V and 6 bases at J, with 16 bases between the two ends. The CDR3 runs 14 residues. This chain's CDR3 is CASSAQAGGPEAFF. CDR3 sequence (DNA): TGTGCCAGCAGTGCTCAGGCGGGGGGCCCTGAAGCTTTCTTT.

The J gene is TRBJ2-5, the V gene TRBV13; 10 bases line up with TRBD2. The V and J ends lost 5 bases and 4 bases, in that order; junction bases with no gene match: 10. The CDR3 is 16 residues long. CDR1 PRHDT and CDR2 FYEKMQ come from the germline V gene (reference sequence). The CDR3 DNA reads TGTGCCAGCAGCCCTGCCCTAGCGGGAGTTGTAGAGACCCAGTACTTC. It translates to CASSPALAGVVETQYF.

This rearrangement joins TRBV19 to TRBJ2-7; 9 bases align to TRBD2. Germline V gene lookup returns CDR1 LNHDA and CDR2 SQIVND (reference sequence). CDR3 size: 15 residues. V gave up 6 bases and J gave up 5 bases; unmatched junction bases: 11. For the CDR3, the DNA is TGTGCCAGTAGCTCCTCGGGGACTAGCCGCCACGAGCAGTACTTC. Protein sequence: CASSSSGTSRHEQYF. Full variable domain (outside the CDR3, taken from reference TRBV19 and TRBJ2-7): DGGITQSPKYLFRKEGQNVTLSCEQNLNHDAMYWYRQDPGQGLRLIYYSQIVNDFQKGDIAEGYSVSREKKESFPLTVTSAQKNPTAFYLCASSSSGTSRHEQYFGPGTRLTVT.

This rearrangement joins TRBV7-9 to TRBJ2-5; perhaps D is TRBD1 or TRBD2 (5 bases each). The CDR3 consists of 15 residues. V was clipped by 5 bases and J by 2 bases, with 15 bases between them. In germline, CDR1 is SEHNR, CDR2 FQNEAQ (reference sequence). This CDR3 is CASSRGGAIQETQYF. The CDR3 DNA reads TGTGCCAGCAGCCGGGGTGGGGCAATACAAGAGACCCAGTACTTC.

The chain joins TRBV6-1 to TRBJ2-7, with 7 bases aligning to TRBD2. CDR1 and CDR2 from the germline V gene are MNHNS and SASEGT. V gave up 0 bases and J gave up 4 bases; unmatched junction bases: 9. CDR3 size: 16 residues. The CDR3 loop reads CASSEASAGDVYEQYF. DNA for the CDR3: TGTGCCAGCAGTGAAGCCTCGGCGGGAGATGTGTACGAGCAGTACTTC.

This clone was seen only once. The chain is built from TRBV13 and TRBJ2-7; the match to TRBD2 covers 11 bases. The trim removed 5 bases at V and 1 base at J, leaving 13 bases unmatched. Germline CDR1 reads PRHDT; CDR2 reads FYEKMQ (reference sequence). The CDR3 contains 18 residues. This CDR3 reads CASSRGLAGKDFSYEQYF. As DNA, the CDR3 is TGTGCCAGCAGCCGAGGACTAGCGGGCAAGGATTTTTCCTACGAGCAGTACTTC. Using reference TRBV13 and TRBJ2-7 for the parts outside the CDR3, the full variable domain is AAGVIQSPRHLIKEKRETATLKCYPIPRHDTVYWYQQGPGQDPQFLISFYEKMQSDKGSIPDRFSAQQFSDYHSELNMSSLELGDSALYFCASSRGLAGKDFSYEQYFGPGTRLTVT.

DNA for the CDR3: TGTGCCAGCAGTTTCGGGTACGAGCAGTACTTC. Amino acid sequence: CASSFGYEQYF. The chain couples TRBV28 to TRBJ2-7, with D unresolved. There are 11 residues in the CDR3. Germline V CDR1 and CDR2: MDHEN, SYDVKM. Trimming cost V 3 bases and J 4 bases, with 4 bases left between them.

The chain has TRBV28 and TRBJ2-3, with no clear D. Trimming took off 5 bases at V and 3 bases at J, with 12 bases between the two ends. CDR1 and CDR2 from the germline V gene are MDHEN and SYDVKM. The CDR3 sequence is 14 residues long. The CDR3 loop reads CASSPSGGTDTQYF. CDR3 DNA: TGTGCCAGCAGTCCCTCTGGTGGAACAGATACGCAGTATTTT.

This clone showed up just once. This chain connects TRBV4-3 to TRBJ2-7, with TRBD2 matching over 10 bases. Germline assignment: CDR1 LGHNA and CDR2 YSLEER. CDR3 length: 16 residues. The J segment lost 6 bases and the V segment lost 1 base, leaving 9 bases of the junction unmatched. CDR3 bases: TGCGCCAGCAGCCAAGGGGTAGCGGGAGGTGGTTCCGAGCAGTACTTC. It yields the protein CASSQGVAGGGSEQYF.

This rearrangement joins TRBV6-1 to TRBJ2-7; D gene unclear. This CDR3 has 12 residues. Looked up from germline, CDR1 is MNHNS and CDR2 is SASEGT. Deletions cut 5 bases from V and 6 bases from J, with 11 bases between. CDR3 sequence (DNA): TGTGCCAGCAGTCCCGGGCTTTTCGAGCAGTACTTC. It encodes CASSPGLFEQYF.

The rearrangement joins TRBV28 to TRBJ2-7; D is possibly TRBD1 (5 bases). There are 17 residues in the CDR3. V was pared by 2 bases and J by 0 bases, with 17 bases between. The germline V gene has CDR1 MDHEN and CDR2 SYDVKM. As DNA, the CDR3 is TGTGCCAGCAGTTTAAGGACACCTTATACAAGCTCCTACGAGCAGTACTTC. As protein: CASSLRTPYTSSYEQYF.

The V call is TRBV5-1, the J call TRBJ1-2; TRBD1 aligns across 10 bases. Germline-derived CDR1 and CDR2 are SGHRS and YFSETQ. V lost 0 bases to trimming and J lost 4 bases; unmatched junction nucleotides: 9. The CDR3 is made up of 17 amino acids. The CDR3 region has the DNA TGCGCCAGCAGCTTGGTGGGGCCGGGACAGGGGCGCTATGGCTACACCTTC. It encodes CASSLVGPGQGRYGYTF. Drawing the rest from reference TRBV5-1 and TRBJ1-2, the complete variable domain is KAGVTQTPRYLIKTRGQQVTLSCSPISGHRSVSWYQQTPGQGLQFLFEYFSETQRNKGNFPGRFSGRQFSNSRSEMNVSTLELGDSALYLCASSLVGPGQGRYGYTFGSGTRLTVV.

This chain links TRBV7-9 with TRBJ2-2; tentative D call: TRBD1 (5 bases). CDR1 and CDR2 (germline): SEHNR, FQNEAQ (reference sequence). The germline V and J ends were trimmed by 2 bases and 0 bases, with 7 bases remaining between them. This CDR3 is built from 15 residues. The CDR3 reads CASSLKDTNTGELFF. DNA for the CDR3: TGTGCCAGCAGCTTAAAGGACACGAACACCGGGGAGCTGTTTTTT.

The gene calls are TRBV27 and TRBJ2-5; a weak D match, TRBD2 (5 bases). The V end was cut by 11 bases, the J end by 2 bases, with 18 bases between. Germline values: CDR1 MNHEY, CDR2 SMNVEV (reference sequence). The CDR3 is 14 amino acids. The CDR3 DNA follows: TGTGCCGAACCCCCCGGGATGGTTCAAGAGACCCAGTACTTC. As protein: CAEPPGMVQETQYF.